These T cell receptor beta chains were read from a single sample in a study of human T cells and chemical hapten exposure. A single record per CDR3 protein comes from TCRdb applying MiXCR to the RACE reads. The profile shows 350,000 to 400,000 distinct CDR3 sequences, about 6% of them singletons. The material was whole blood, obtained in connection with sensitization to the hapten diphenylcyclopropenone (DPC). These receptors were collected from a woman aged 18 to 35 with alopecia areata. Some clones in this sample may be carry-over from other donors' samples. CDR3s include the opening cysteine and the closing phenylalanine or tryptophan. A D gene is named only where the DNA matches it firmly. The listing skips clone size in some rows; elsewhere it reads once, few, many or a size class.

d_call	clone_size	v_call	j_call	cdr3_nt	cdr3_aa
NA	NA	TRBV24-1	TRBJ2-2	TGTGCCACCAGTGATTTCAGAAGCCCCCGGGAGCTGTTTTTT	CATSDFRSPRELFF
NA	many	TRBV11-2	TRBJ1-1	TGTGCCAGCAGCCCTAGCCGAACCCGGGGGTTTACGGAAGCTTTCTTT	CASSPSRTRGFTEAFF
TRBD1	many	TRBV7-3	TRBJ1-1	TGTGCCAGCAGCTCGGGACAGGGGGCTTGGAACACTGAAGCTTTCTTT	CASSSGQGAWNTEAFF
NA	many	TRBV19	TRBJ1-2	TGTGCCAGTAGTCCTTACCCAGGGGACTATGGCTACACCTTC	CASSPYPGDYGYTF
NA	few	TRBV3-1	TRBJ2-1	TGTGCCAGCAGCCAAGCGGACCGGAGGTTCTTC	CASSQADRRFF
NA	many	TRBV7-9	TRBJ1-1	TGTGCCAGCAGCTCGCCGGGGGTAGGGACTGAAGCTTTCTTT	CASSSPGVGTEAFF
NA	few	TRBV14	TRBJ2-7	TGTGCCAGCAGCCAGGGCCTGGGCAGGGAGCAGTACTTC	CASSQGLGREQYF
NA	many	TRBV28	TRBJ1-2	TGTGCCAGCAGCTCCAGAGGGCGGAATGGCTACACCTTC	CASSSRGRNGYTF
NA	few	TRBV5-1	TRBJ2-3	TGCGCCAGCAGTCCCGAGGGACGGGCTGTCATTATAAATACGCAGTATTTT	CASSPEGRAVIINTQYF
NA	few	TRBV5-1	TRBJ1-1	TGCGCCAGCAGCTTGACGTGGACAGCGTTCACTGAAGCTTTCTTT	CASSLTWTAFTEAFF
NA	NA	TRBV7-9	TRBJ2-3	TGTGCCAGCAGCAAAGGGACCCCAGATACGCAGTATTTT	CASSKGTPDTQYF
TRBD1	many	TRBV15	TRBJ1-1	TGTGCCACCAGCAGAGAAGGTTGGTTGGCAGGGGGTGAAGCTTTCTTT	CATSREGWLAGGEAFF
NA	many	TRBV12-3/TRBV12-4	TRBJ1-2	TGTGCCAGCAGTTTTCGGCGGGGGACTAACTATGGCTACACCTTC	CASSFRRGTNYGYTF
TRBD1	many	TRBV23-1	TRBJ2-1	TGCGCCAGCAGTCAAAGGGACAGGGGGCGCGTCGGTAACTACAATGAGCAGTTCTTC	CASSQRDRGRVGNYNEQFF
TRBD1	few	TRBV5-6	TRBJ1-1	TGTGCCAGCAGTCTATTGGACAGGACGAACACTGAAGCTTTCTTT	CASSLLDRTNTEAFF
TRBD2	few	TRBV18	TRBJ2-3	TGTGCCAGCTCACCACCGTTCAGCGGGGGGGCCACAGATACGCAGTATTTT	CASSPPFSGGATDTQYF
NA	many	TRBV6-2/TRBV6-3	TRBJ1-1	TGTGCCAGCAGTTACTCAGGTTCATTGGTGAACACTGAAGCTTTCTTT	CASSYSGSLVNTEAFF
NA	few	TRBV20-1	TRBJ2-7	TGCAGTGCTACCGTGCAGTGGCACTCCTACGAGCAGTACTTC	CSATVQWHSYEQYF
NA	NA	TRBV9	TRBJ2-3	TGTGCCAGCAGTCTTAACCCGGGGGCTCAATACTCCACAGATACGCAGTATTTT	CASSLNPGAQYSTDTQYF
TRBD1	many	TRBV20-1	TRBJ1-3	TGCAGTGCTGGGGGACAGTCTGGAAACACCATATATTTT	CSAGGQSGNTIYF
TRBD2	many	TRBV2	TRBJ2-1	TGTGCCAGCAGCGTGACTAGCGGGGGGGCCGGGCAGTTCTTC	CASSVTSGGAGQFF
NA	many	TRBV28	TRBJ1-1	TGTGCCAGCAGTTTTCAGTACACTGAAGCTTTCTTT	CASSFQYTEAFF
TRBD1	few	TRBV6-5	TRBJ1-4	TGTGCCAGCAGTTACGGACAGGGGGGATATGAAAAACTGTTTTTT	CASSYGQGGYEKLFF
TRBD2	few	TRBV6-5	TRBJ2-1	TGTGCCAGCAGTGGGGGGGTCCCCTCGGGGAATGAGCAGTTCTTC	CASSGGVPSGNEQFF
TRBD2	NA	TRBV20-1	TRBJ2-3	TGCAGTGCTAGAGCAATTGGGACTAGCGGGGCTATCACAGATACGCAGTATTTT	CSARAIGTSGAITDTQYF
NA	NA	TRBV10-3	TRBJ2-7	TGTGCCATCAGTGCAGGTCCTGCGTACGAGCAGTACTTC	CAISAGPAYEQYF
NA	few	TRBV7-9	TRBJ2-1	TGTGCCAGCAGCTCCAGACAGGGAGGCTCCTACAATGAGCAGTTCTTC	CASSSRQGGSYNEQFF
NA	NA	TRBV5-4	TRBJ2-3	TGTGCCAGCAGCTTGGTGGTGCGGGACCCATGGGGGGATACGCAGTATTTT	CASSLVVRDPWGDTQYF
NA	NA	TRBV2	TRBJ1-5	TGTGCCAGCAGTGACGGAGGGGGAGGCAATCAGCCCCAGCATTTT	CASSDGGGGNQPQHF
TRBD1	NA	TRBV18	TRBJ2-7	TGTGCCAGCTCACTTACGACAGGGAGCTCCTACGAGCAGTACTTC	CASSLTTGSSYEQYF
NA	NA	TRBV12-5	TRBJ1-2	TGTGCTAGTCTGTTTAACTATGGCTACACCTTC	CASLFNYGYTF
TRBD2	NA	TRBV7-2	TRBJ2-1	TGTGCCAGCAGCTTGGTAGCGGGGAGGCTTAGGGATGAGCAGTTCTTC	CASSLVAGRLRDEQFF
TRBD2	few	TRBV11-2	TRBJ2-7	TGTGCCAGCAGCTTAACCCGGGGGGACGAGCAGTACTTC	CASSLTRGDEQYF
NA	few	TRBV29-1	TRBJ2-4	TGCAGCGTCGAGGGGGTGGCCAAAAACATTCAGTACTTC	CSVEGVAKNIQYF
NA	many	TRBV2	TRBJ2-7	TGTGCCAGCACTAGGGTAAGAACCCTCGAGCAGTACTTC	CASTRVRTLEQYF
TRBD1	NA	TRBV6-5	TRBJ2-1	TGTGCCAGCAGTCATGACAGGGACAGGGTGAATGAGCAGTTCTTC	CASSHDRDRVNEQFF
NA	many	TRBV15	TRBJ1-4	TGTGCCACCAGCAGAGATCAACTGGGAAATGAAAAACTGTTTTTT	CATSRDQLGNEKLFF
NA	many	TRBV18	TRBJ2-1	TGTGCCAGCTCACCCATGAGGGACGATGAGCAGTTCTTC	CASSPMRDDEQFF
NA	many	TRBV5-6	TRBJ1-1	TGTGCCAGCAGCTTGGATGCGGGGAGGGACGCTGAAGCTTTCTTT	CASSLDAGRDAEAFF
NA	few	TRBV7-6	TRBJ2-6	TGTGCCAGCACAGACGCCTCTGGGGCCAACGTCCTGACTTTC	CASTDASGANVLTF
TRBD1	NA	TRBV6-1	TRBJ1-5	TGTGCCAGCAGTAGCCGGACAGGGGGAGTGTATAGCAATCAGCCCCAGCATTTT	CASSSRTGGVYSNQPQHF